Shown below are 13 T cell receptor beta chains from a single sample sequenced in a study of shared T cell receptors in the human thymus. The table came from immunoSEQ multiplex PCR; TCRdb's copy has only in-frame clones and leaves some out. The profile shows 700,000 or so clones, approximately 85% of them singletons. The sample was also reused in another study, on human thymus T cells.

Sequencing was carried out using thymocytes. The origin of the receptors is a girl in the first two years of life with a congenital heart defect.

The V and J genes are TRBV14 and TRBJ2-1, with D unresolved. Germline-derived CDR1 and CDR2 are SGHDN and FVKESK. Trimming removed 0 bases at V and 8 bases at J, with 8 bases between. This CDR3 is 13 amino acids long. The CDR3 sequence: CASSQDIGDEQFF. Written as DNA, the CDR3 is TGTGCCAGCAGCCAAGATATCGGAGATGAGCAGTTCTTC. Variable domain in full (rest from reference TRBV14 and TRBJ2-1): EAGVTQFPSHSVIEKGQTVTLRCDPISGHDNLYWYRRVMGKEIKFLLHFVKESKQDESGMPNNRFLAERTGGTYSTLKVQPAELEDSGVYFCASSQDIGDEQFFGPGTRLTVL.

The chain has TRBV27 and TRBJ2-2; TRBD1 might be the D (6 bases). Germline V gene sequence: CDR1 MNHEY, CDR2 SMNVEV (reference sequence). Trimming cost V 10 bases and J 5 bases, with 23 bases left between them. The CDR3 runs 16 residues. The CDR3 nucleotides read TGTGCCACTCTCGCCATCAGGGGAATGAGGACCGGGGAGCTGTTTTTT. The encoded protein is CATLAIRGMRTGELFF.

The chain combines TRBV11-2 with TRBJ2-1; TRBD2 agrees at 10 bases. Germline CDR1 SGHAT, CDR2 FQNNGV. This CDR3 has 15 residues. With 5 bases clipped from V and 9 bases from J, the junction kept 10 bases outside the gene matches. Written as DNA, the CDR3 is TGTGCCAGCAGCCCGGAGACAACTAGCGGGGCTGAGCAGTTCTTC. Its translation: CASSPETTSGAEQFF.

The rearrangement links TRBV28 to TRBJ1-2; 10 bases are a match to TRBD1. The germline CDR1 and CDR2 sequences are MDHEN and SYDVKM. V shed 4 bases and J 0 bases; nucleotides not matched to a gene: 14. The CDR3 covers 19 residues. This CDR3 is CASSSPAGQGNAANYGYTF. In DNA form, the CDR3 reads TGTGCCAGCAGTTCACCCGCGGGACAGGGGAACGCTGCTAACTATGGCTACACCTTC.

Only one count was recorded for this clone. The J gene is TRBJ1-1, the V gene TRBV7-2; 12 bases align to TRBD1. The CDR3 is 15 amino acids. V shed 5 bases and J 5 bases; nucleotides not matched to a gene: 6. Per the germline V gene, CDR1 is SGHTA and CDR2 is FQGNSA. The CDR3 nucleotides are TGTGCCAGCAGCCCGGGACAGGGGGCTGAGACTGAAGCTTTCTTT. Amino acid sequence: CASSPGQGAETEAFF.

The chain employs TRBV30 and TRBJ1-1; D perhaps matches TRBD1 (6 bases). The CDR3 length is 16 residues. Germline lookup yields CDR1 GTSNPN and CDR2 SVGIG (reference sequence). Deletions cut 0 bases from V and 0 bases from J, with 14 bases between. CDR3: CAWSVQDSSMNTEAFF. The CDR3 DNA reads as TGTGCCTGGAGTGTACAGGACAGCAGCATGAACACTGAAGCTTTCTTT.

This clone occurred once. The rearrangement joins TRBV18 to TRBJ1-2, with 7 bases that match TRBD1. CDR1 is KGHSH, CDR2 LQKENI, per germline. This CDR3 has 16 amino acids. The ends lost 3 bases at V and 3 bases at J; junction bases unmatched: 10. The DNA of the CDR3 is TGTGCCAGCTCACCCCAGAAACAGGGGAAGTACTATGGCTACACCTTC. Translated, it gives CASSPQKQGKYYGYTF. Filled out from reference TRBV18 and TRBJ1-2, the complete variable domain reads NAGVMQNPRHLVRRRGQEARLRCSPMKGHSHVYWYRQLPEEGLKFMVYLQKENIIDESGMPKERFSAEFPKEGPSILRIQQVVRGDSAAYFCASSPQKQGKYYGYTFGSGTRLTVV.

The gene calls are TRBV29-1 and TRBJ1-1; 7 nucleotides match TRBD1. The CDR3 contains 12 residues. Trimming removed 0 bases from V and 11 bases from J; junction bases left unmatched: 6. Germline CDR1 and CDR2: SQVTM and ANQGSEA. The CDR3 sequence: CSVEDVGGDAFF. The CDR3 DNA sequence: TGCAGCGTTGAAGATGTAGGGGGCGACGCTTTCTTT.

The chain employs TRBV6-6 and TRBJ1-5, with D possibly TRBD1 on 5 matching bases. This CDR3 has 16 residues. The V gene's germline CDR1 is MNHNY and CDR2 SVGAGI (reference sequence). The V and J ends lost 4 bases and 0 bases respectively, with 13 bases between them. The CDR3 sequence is CASSLNGGDSNQPQHF. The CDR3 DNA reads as TGTGCCAGCAGTTTGAATGGAGGGGATAGCAATCAGCCCCAGCATTTT.

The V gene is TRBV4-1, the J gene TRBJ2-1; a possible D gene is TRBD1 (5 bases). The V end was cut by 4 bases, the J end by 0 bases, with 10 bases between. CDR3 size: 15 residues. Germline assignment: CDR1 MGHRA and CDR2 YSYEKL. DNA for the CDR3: TGCGCCAGCAGCCGGAGTAGGGGCTCCTACAATGAGCAGTTCTTC. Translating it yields CASSRSRGSYNEQFF.

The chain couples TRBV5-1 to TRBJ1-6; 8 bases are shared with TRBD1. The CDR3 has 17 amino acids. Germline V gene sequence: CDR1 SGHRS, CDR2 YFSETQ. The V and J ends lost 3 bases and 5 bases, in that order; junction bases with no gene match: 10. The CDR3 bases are TGCGCCAGCAGCTATGGGGTGACAGGGGAAGATAATTCACCCCTCCACTTT. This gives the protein CASSYGVTGEDNSPLHF.

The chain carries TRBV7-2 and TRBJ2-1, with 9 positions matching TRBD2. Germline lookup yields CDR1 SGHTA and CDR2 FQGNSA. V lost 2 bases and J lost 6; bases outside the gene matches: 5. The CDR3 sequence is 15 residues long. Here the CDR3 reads CASSLSSGALNEQFF. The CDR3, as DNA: TGTGCCAGCAGCTTATCTAGCGGGGCCCTCAATGAGCAGTTCTTC.

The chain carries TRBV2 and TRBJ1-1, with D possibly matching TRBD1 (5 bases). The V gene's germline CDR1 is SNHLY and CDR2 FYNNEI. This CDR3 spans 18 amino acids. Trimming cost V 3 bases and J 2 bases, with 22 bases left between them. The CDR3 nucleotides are TGTGCCAGCAGTGATGGGCAGGGTTCGGGCCTGGAAAACACTGAAGCTTTCTTT. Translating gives CASSDGQGSGLENTEAFF.